This T cell receptor beta chain was profiled in a study of T-cell reconstitution after alpha-beta-depleted transplantation in children. Germline CDR1 and CDR2: SGHKS and YYEKEE (reference sequence). Trimming at V came to 2 bases and at J to 6 bases, leaving 9 bases not matched to a gene. This CDR3 comprises 16 residues. TCRbeta library preparation incorporated unique molecular identifiers. TCRdb reprocessed the PCR reads via MiXCR and lists one record per CDR3 protein. Of approximately 390,000 distinct CDR3 sequences listed, approximately 11% are singletons. This clonotype was obtained from a human donor who donated a stem cell graft to a child with acute myeloid leukemia. The chain links TRBV5-5 to TRBJ1-5, with TRBD1 matching 9 bases. This sample comprised PBMCs from the stem cell graft donor, obtained from the stem cell graft. The CDR3 is CASSFHWTGDVQPQHF. In DNA form, the CDR3 reads TGTGCCAGCAGCTTTCACTGGACAGGGGATGTTCAGCCCCAGCATTTT.